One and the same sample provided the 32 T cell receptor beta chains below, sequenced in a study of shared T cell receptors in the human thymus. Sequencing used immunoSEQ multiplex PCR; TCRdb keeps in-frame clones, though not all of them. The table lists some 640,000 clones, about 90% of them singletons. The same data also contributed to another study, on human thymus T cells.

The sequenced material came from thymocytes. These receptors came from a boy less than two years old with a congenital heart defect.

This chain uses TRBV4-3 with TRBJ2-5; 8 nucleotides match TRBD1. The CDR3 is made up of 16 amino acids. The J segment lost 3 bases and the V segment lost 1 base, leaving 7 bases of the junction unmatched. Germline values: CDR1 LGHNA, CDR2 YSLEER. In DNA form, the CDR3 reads TGCGCCAGCAGCCAAGTCTCCAGGGGGCTGGAAGAGACCCAGTACTTC. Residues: CASSQVSRGLEETQYF.

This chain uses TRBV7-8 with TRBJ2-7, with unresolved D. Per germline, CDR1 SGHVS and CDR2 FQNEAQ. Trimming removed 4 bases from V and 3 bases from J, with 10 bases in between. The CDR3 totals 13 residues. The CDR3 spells CASSSVGLYEQYF. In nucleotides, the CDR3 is TGTGCCAGCAGCTCAGTTGGCCTCTACGAGCAGTACTTC.

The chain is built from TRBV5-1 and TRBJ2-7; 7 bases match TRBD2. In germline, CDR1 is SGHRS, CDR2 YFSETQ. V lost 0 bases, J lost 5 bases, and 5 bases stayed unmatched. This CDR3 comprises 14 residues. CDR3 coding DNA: TGCGCCAGCAGCTTGGTGGCGGGAGTAAACGAGCAGTACTTC. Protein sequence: CASSLVAGVNEQYF.

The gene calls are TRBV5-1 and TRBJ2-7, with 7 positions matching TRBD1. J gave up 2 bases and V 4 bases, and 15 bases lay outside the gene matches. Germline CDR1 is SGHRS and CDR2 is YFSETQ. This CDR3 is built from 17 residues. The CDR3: CASSPKNPYRGPYEQYF. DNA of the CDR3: TGCGCCAGCAGCCCAAAGAATCCTTACAGGGGACCCTACGAGCAGTACTTC.

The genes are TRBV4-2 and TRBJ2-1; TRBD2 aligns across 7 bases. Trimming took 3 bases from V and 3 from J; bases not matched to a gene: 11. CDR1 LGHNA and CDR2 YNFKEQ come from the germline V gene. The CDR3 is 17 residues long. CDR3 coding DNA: TGTGCCAGCAGCCATGAGGCGGGGGAAAACTTCTACAATGAGCAGTTCTTC. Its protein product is CASSHEAGENFYNEQFF.

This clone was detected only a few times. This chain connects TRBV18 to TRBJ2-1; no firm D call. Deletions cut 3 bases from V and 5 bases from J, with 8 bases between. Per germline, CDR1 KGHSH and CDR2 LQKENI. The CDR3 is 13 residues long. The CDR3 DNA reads TGTGCCAGCTCACCGGAGAAAGACAATGAGCAGTTCTTC. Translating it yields CASSPEKDNEQFF.

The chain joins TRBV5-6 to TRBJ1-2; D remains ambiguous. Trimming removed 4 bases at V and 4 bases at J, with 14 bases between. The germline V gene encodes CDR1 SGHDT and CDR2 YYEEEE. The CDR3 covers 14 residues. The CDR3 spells CASSKELTGYGYTF. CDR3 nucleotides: TGTGCCAGCAGCAAAGAGTTGACGGGCTATGGCTACACCTTC.

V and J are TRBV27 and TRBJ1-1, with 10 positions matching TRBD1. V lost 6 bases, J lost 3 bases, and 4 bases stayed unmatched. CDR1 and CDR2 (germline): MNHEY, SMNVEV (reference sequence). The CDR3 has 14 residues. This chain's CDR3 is CASSRGQGDTEAFF. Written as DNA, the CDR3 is TGTGCCAGCAGCCGCGGACAGGGGGACACTGAAGCTTTCTTT.

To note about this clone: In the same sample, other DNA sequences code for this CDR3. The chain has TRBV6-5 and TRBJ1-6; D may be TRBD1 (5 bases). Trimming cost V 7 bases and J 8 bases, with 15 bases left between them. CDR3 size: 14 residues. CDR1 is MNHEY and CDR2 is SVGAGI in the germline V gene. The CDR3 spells CASKAWQGDSPLHF. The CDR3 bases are TGTGCCAGCAAGGCGTGGCAGGGTGATTCACCCCTCCACTTT.

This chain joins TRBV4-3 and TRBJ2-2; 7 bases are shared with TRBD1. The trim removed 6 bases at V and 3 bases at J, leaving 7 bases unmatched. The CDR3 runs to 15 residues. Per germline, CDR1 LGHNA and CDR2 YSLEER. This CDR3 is CASSEDREDTGELFF. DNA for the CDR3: TGCGCCAGCAGTGAAGACAGGGAAGACACCGGGGAGCTGTTTTTT.

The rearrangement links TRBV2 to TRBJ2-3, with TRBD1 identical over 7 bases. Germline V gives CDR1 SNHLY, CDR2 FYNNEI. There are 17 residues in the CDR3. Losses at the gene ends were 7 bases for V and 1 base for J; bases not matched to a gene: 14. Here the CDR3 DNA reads TGTGCCAGCATTGGGGGCTTGTTCGGACAGGGCACAGATACGCAGTATTTT. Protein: CASIGGLFGQGTDTQYF.

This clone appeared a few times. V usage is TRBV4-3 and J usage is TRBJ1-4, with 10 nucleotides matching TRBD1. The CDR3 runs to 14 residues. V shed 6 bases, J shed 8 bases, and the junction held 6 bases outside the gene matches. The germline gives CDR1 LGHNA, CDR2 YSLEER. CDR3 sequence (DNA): TGCGCCAGCAGTCCCGGGACAGGGGAAGAAAAACTGTTTTTT. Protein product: CASSPGTGEEKLFF.

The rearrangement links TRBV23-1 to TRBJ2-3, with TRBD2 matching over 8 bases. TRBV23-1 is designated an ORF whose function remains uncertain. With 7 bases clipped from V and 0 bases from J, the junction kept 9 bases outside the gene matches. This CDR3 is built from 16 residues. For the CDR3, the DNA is TGCGCCAGCACCCCAACTAGCGGCGGAAGCACAGATACGCAGTATTTT. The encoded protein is CASTPTSGGSTDTQYF.

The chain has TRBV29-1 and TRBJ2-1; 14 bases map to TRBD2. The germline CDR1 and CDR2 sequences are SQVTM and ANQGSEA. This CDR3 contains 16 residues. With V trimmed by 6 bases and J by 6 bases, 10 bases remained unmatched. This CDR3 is CSVPKEGTSGSNEQFF. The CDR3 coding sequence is TGCAGCGTACCAAAAGAAGGGACTAGCGGGAGCAATGAGCAGTTCTTC.

The CDR3 bases are TGTGCCAGCAACCCAGGGGGCATGGGGTACGAGCAGTACTTC. Its protein product is CASNPGGMGYEQYF. The V call is TRBV5-6, the J call TRBJ2-7; the match to TRBD1 covers 8 bases. CDR1 and CDR2 from the germline V gene are SGHDT and YYEEEE. Trimming removed 6 bases from V and 4 bases from J; junction bases left unmatched: 9. This CDR3 contains 14 residues. The full variable domain, completed using reference TRBV5-6 and TRBJ2-7, is DAGVTQSPTHLIKTRGQQVTLRCSPKSGHDTVSWYQQALGQGPQFIFQYYEEEERQRGNFPDRFSGHQFPNYSSELNVNALLLGDSALYLCASNPGGMGYEQYFGPGTRLTVT.

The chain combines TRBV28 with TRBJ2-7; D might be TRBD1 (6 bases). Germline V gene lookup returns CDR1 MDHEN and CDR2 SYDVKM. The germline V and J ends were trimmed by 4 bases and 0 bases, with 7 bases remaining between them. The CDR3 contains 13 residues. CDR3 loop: CASSCRGSYEQYF. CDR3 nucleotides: TGTGCCAGCAGTTGCAGGGGCTCCTACGAGCAGTACTTC.

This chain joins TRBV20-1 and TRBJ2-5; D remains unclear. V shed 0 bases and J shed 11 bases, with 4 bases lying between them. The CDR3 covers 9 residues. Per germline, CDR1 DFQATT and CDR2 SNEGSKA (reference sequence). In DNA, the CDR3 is TGCAGTGCTAGAGACCCTCAGTACTTC. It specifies CSARDPQYF.

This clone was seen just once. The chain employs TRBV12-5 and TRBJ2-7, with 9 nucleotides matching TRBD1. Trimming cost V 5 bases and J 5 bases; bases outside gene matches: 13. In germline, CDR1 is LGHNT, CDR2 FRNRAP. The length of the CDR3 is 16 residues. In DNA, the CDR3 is TGTGCTAGTGGTGCAACTGGGGACAGGGAGCCCCACGAGCAGTACTTC. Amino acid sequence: CASGATGDREPHEQYF. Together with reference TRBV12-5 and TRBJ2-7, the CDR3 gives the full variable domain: DARVTQTPRHKVTEMGQEVTMRCQPILGHNTVFWYRQTMMQGLELLAYFRNRAPLDDSGMPKDRFSAEMPDATLATLKIQPSEPRDSAVYFCASGATGDREPHEQYFGPGTRLTVT.

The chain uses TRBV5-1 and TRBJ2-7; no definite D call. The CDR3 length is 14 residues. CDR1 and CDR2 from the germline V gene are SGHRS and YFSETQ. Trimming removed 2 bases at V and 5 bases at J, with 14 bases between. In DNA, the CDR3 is TGCGCCAGCAGCTTCAATTACAGTCTCCACGAGCAGTACTTC. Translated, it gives CASSFNYSLHEQYF.

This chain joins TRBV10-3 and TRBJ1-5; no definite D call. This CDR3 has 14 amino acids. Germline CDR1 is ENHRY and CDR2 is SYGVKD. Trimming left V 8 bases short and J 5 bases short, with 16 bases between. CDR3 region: CAISERSADQPQHF. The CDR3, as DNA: TGTGCCATCTCAGAAAGGTCGGCGGATCAGCCCCAGCATTTT.

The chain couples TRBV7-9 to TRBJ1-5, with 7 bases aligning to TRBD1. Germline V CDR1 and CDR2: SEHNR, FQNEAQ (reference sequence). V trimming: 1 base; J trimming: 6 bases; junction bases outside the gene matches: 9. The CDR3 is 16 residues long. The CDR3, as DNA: TGTGCCAGCAGCTTAGGAAGACAGGGCGGCGGTCAGCCCCAGCATTTT. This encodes CASSLGRQGGGQPQHF.

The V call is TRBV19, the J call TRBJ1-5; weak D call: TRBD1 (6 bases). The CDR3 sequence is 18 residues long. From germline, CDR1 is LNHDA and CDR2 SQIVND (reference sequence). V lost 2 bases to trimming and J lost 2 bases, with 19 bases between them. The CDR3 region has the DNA TGTGCCAGTAGTATAATAAGAGGGGGACATGAGGGCAATCAGCCCCAGCATTTT. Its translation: CASSIIRGGHEGNQPQHF.

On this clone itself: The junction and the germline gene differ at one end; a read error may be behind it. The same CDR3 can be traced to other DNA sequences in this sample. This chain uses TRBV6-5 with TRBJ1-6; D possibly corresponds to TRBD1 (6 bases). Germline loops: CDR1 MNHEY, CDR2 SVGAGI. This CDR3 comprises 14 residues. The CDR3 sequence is CASSEQGRNSPLHF. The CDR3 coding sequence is TGTGCCAGCAGTGAACAGGGTAGGAATTCCCCCCTCCACTTT.

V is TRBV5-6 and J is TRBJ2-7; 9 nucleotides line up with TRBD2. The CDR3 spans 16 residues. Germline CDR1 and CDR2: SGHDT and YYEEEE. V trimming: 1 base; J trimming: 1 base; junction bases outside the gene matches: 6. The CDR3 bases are TGTGCCAGCAGCTTGTGGCGGGAGGGGGGGTCCTACGAGCAGTACTTC. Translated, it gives CASSLWREGGSYEQYF.

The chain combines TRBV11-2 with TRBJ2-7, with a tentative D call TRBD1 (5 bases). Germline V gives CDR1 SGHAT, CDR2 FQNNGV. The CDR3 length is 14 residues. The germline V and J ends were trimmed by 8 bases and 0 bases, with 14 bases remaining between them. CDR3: CASHMGLNSYEQYF. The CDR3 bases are TGTGCCAGCCACATGGGGCTTAACTCCTACGAGCAGTACTTC.

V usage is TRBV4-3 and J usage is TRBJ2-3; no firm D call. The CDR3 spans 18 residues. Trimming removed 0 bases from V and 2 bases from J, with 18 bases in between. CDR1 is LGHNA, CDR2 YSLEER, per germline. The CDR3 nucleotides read TGCGCCAGCAGCCAAGACCACGACGTGGGCCCACACACAGATACGCAGTATTTT. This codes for CASSQDHDVGPHTDTQYF.

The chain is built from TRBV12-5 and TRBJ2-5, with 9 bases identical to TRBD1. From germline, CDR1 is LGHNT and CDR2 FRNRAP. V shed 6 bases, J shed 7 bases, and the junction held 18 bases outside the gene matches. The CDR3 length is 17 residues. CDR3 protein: CASGLRPRGDREGTQYF. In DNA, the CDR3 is TGTGCTAGTGGCTTACGCCCTCGGGGGGACAGGGAAGGGACCCAGTACTTC. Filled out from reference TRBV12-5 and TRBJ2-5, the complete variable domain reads DARVTQTPRHKVTEMGQEVTMRCQPILGHNTVFWYRQTMMQGLELLAYFRNRAPLDDSGMPKDRFSAEMPDATLATLKIQPSEPRDSAVYFCASGLRPRGDREGTQYFGPGTRLLVL.

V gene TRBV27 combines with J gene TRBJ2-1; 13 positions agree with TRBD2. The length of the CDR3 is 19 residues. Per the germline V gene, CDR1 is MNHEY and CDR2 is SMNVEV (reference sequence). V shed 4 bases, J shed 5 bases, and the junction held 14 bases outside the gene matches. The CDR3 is CASSSARRTSGGYHNEQFF. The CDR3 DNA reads TGTGCCAGCAGTTCCGCCCGAAGGACTAGCGGGGGTTACCACAATGAGCAGTTCTTC.

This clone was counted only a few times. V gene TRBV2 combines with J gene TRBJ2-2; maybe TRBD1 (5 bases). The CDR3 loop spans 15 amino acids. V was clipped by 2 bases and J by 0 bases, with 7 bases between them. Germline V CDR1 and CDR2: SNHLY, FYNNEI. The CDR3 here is CASSEPGSNTGELFF. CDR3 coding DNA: TGTGCCAGCAGTGAACCAGGGTCGAACACCGGGGAGCTGTTTTTT.

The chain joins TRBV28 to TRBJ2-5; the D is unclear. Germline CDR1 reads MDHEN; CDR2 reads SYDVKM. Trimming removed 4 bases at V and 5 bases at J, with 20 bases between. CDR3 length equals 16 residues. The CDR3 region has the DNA TGTGCCAGCAGTTCCCCCCCGCCTCTTGTGCGGGAGACCCAGTACTTC. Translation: CASSSPPPLVRETQYF.

CDR3 sequence: CASGPQRTSGRGSTDTQYF. The CDR3 DNA is TGTGCTAGTGGTCCCCAAAGGACTAGCGGGAGGGGTAGCACAGATACGCAGTATTTT. The chain links TRBV12-5 to TRBJ2-3; 15 nucleotides align to TRBD2. Unmatched junction bases numbered 9, after V lost 5 bases and J lost 0 bases. The CDR3 has 19 residues. Germline lookup yields CDR1 LGHNT and CDR2 FRNRAP.

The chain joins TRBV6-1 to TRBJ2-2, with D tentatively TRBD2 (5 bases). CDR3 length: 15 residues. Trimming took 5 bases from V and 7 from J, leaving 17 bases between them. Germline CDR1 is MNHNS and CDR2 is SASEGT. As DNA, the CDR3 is TGTGCCAGCAGTCTGTTTACATCGGCGGGCGGGGAGCTGTTTTTT. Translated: CASSLFTSAGGELFF.